The rows below give T cell receptor beta chains drawn from one sample of a study of identical twins. Using its own MiXCR run on the 5' RACE reads, TCRdb lists one record per CDR3 protein. The sample holds about 530,000 distinct CDR3 sequences, about 16% seen once. The sample also formed part of further work on yellow fever vaccine responses in identical twins.

Sequenced input: CD4+ T cells sorted from blood. These receptors originate from a woman under 30 in good health. Each CDR3 is given with its conserved first and last residue. The D gene is left open where the match is weak. Clone size, where shown, is once, few, many, or a class for clones that have expanded.

j_call: TRBJ2-7; d_call: TRBD1; clone_size: few; v_call: TRBV28; cdr3_aa: CASSSSGQGDYEQYF; cdr3_nt: TGTGCCAGCAGTTCGTCCGGACAGGGGGACTACGAGCAGTACTTC
j_call: TRBJ2-4; d_call: TRBD2; clone_size: NA; v_call: TRBV5-1; cdr3_aa: CASSLSLTGGGDIQYF; cdr3_nt: TGCGCCAGCAGCCTCTCCTTAACAGGTGGGGGGGACATTCAGTACTTC
j_call: TRBJ2-1; d_call: TRBD2; clone_size: many; v_call: TRBV3-1; cdr3_aa: CASSPPGTSGNNEQFF; cdr3_nt: TGTGCCAGCAGCCCCCCGGGGACTAGCGGAAACAATGAGCAGTTCTTC
j_call: TRBJ2-2; d_call: TRBD2; clone_size: few; v_call: TRBV10-1; cdr3_aa: CASTAGLAGQTGELFF; cdr3_nt: TGCGCCAGCACCGCCGGACTAGCGGGGCAGACCGGGGAGCTGTTTTTT
j_call: TRBJ2-7; d_call: TRBD2; clone_size: many; v_call: TRBV12-3/TRBV12-4; cdr3_aa: CASRMGGLADPYEQYF; cdr3_nt: TGTGCCAGCAGAATGGGGGGACTAGCGGACCCCTACGAGCAGTACTTC
j_call: TRBJ2-7; d_call: TRBD2; clone_size: NA; v_call: TRBV28; cdr3_aa: CASRIAGGPSEQYF; cdr3_nt: TGTGCCAGCAGAATAGCGGGAGGGCCTTCCGAGCAGTACTTC
j_call: TRBJ1-1; d_call: NA; clone_size: few; v_call: TRBV7-8; cdr3_aa: CASSFSHPALARINTEAFF; cdr3_nt: TGTGCCAGCAGCTTTAGTCACCCGGCCCTTGCACGAATAAACACTGAAGCTTTCTTT
j_call: TRBJ2-7; d_call: NA; clone_size: few; v_call: TRBV19; cdr3_aa: CASSIGTPTYEQYF; cdr3_nt: TGTGCCAGTAGTATCGGGACACCTACCTACGAGCAGTACTTC
j_call: TRBJ2-3; d_call: NA; clone_size: few; v_call: TRBV3-1; cdr3_aa: CASSQSSYTQYF; cdr3_nt: TGTGCCAGCAGCCAAAGTTCCTATACGCAGTATTTT
j_call: TRBJ1-1; d_call: TRBD1; clone_size: NA; v_call: TRBV7-9; cdr3_aa: CASNPTGGFTEAFF; cdr3_nt: TGTGCCAGCAACCCGACAGGGGGGTTCACTGAAGCTTTCTTT
j_call: TRBJ2-3; d_call: NA; clone_size: NA; v_call: TRBV10-3; cdr3_aa: CAIMNGTRTDTQYF; cdr3_nt: TGTGCCATCATGAATGGGACTCGCACAGATACGCAGTATTTT
j_call: TRBJ2-1; d_call: NA; clone_size: few; v_call: TRBV10-2; cdr3_aa: CASSDGHANNEQFF; cdr3_nt: TGCGCCAGCAGTGATGGGCATGCGAACAATGAGCAGTTCTTC
j_call: TRBJ2-1; d_call: TRBD1; clone_size: few; v_call: TRBV6-2/TRBV6-3; cdr3_aa: CASSYSSNRGKQFF; cdr3_nt: TGTGCCAGCAGTTACTCTTCGAACAGGGGGAAGCAGTTCTTC
j_call: TRBJ2-7; d_call: TRBD1; clone_size: few; v_call: TRBV6-5; cdr3_aa: CASSYTGDRGHEQYF; cdr3_nt: TGTGCCAGCAGTTACACGGGGGACAGGGGCCACGAGCAGTACTTC
j_call: TRBJ2-1; d_call: TRBD2; clone_size: NA; v_call: TRBV19; cdr3_aa: CASSTGTSGHNEQFF; cdr3_nt: TGTGCCAGTAGTACGGGGACTAGCGGCCACAATGAGCAGTTCTTC
j_call: TRBJ1-6; d_call: TRBD1; clone_size: few; v_call: TRBV14; cdr3_aa: CASSFRDSSPLHF; cdr3_nt: TGTGCCAGCAGCTTCCGGGACAGTTCACCCCTCCACTTT
j_call: TRBJ1-4; d_call: TRBD1; clone_size: few; v_call: TRBV6-5; cdr3_aa: CASSYQGANEKLFF; cdr3_nt: TGTGCCAGCAGTTACCAGGGGGCGAATGAAAAACTGTTTTTT
j_call: TRBJ1-1; d_call: NA; clone_size: many; v_call: TRBV29-1; cdr3_aa: CSVVGSGTEAFF; cdr3_nt: TGCAGCGTTGTCGGGTCAGGGACTGAAGCTTTCTTT
j_call: TRBJ2-7; d_call: TRBD2; clone_size: NA; v_call: TRBV10-3; cdr3_aa: CAISGLAGRYEQYF; cdr3_nt: TGTGCCATCAGCGGACTAGCGGGACGCTACGAGCAGTACTTC
j_call: TRBJ2-2; d_call: TRBD2; clone_size: NA; v_call: TRBV15; cdr3_aa: CATSRDPALAGGNTGELFF; cdr3_nt: TGTGCCACCAGCAGAGACCCGGCTTTAGCGGGAGGTAACACCGGGGAGCTGTTTTTT
j_call: TRBJ2-7; d_call: TRBD1; clone_size: NA; v_call: TRBV10-3; cdr3_aa: CAISLGTGTGIDEQYF; cdr3_nt: TGTGCCATCAGTTTGGGGACCGGGACAGGGATCGACGAGCAGTACTTC
j_call: TRBJ2-5; d_call: NA; clone_size: few; v_call: TRBV20-1; cdr3_aa: CSARSQGKETQYF; cdr3_nt: TGCAGTGCTAGAAGCCAGGGGAAAGAGACCCAGTACTTC
j_call: TRBJ1-1; d_call: TRBD1; clone_size: NA; v_call: TRBV29-1; cdr3_aa: CSARGWNTEAFF; cdr3_nt: TGCAGTGCCAGGGGGTGGAACACTGAAGCTTTCTTT
j_call: TRBJ2-2; d_call: NA; clone_size: few; v_call: TRBV27; cdr3_aa: CASREGQLLNTGELFF; cdr3_nt: TGTGCCAGCAGGGAAGGACAGCTTCTGAACACCGGGGAGCTGTTTTTT
j_call: TRBJ2-2; d_call: TRBD2; clone_size: NA; v_call: TRBV20-1; cdr3_aa: CSAREATGRGAPGELFF; cdr3_nt: TGCAGTGCTAGAGAGGCCACGGGGCGGGGGGCCCCCGGGGAGCTGTTTTTT
j_call: TRBJ2-1; d_call: TRBD1; clone_size: NA; v_call: TRBV20-1; cdr3_aa: CSARSDRGNEQFF; cdr3_nt: TGCAGTGCTAGGTCCGACAGGGGGAATGAGCAGTTCTTC
j_call: TRBJ2-3; d_call: TRBD2; clone_size: few; v_call: TRBV20-1; cdr3_aa: CSARQGGTDTQYF; cdr3_nt: TGCAGTGCTAGGCAGGGAGGGACAGATACGCAGTATTTT
j_call: TRBJ2-5; d_call: TRBD2; clone_size: NA; v_call: TRBV5-1; cdr3_aa: CASSLAISSGSLGETQYF; cdr3_nt: TGCGCCAGCAGCTTGGCCATCTCTAGCGGGAGTTTGGGAGAGACCCAGTACTTC
j_call: TRBJ2-5; d_call: NA; clone_size: few; v_call: TRBV5-5; cdr3_aa: CASSLGGTQETQYF; cdr3_nt: TGTGCCAGCAGCTTGGGGGGGACCCAAGAGACCCAGTACTTC
j_call: TRBJ2-1; d_call: NA; clone_size: few; v_call: TRBV6-2/TRBV6-3; cdr3_aa: CASSYSIPDEQFF; cdr3_nt: TGTGCCAGCAGTTACTCGATCCCCGATGAGCAGTTCTTC
j_call: TRBJ2-3; d_call: NA; clone_size: few; v_call: TRBV20-1; cdr3_aa: CSAGGSKRDTQYF; cdr3_nt: TGCAGTGCTGGGGGCAGTAAACGAGATACGCAGTATTTT
j_call: TRBJ2-1; d_call: TRBD2; clone_size: few; v_call: TRBV7-6; cdr3_aa: CASSLSSGGLYNEQFF; cdr3_nt: TGTGCCAGCAGCCTCTCTAGCGGGGGGCTTTACAATGAGCAGTTCTTC
j_call: TRBJ1-1; d_call: NA; clone_size: many; v_call: TRBV12-3/TRBV12-4; cdr3_aa: CASINSPGTEAFF; cdr3_nt: TGTGCCAGCATCAACAGCCCGGGGACTGAAGCTTTCTTT
j_call: TRBJ2-3; d_call: NA; clone_size: NA; v_call: TRBV6-1; cdr3_aa: CASSDSYTDTQYF; cdr3_nt: TGTGCCAGCAGCGACAGCTACACAGATACGCAGTATTTT
j_call: TRBJ2-1; d_call: TRBD2; clone_size: many; v_call: TRBV7-8; cdr3_aa: CASSPATKGLANNEQFF; cdr3_nt: TGTGCCAGCAGCCCCGCAACGAAGGGACTAGCAAACAATGAGCAGTTCTTC
j_call: TRBJ2-1; d_call: NA; clone_size: NA; v_call: TRBV29-1; cdr3_aa: CSVAGTPYNEQFF; cdr3_nt: TGCAGCGTTGCGGGGACACCATACAATGAGCAGTTCTTC
j_call: TRBJ2-5; d_call: TRBD1; clone_size: many; v_call: TRBV29-1; cdr3_aa: CSVTGGQETQYF; cdr3_nt: TGCAGCGTAACAGGGGGCCAAGAGACCCAGTACTTC
j_call: TRBJ1-5; d_call: NA; clone_size: few; v_call: TRBV21-1; cdr3_aa: CASSKKGTGGPYSNQPQHF; cdr3_nt: TGTGCCAGCAGCAAGAAAGGGACAGGGGGGCCTTATAGCAATCAGCCCCAGCATTTT
j_call: TRBJ2-5; d_call: TRBD2; clone_size: NA; v_call: TRBV24-1; cdr3_aa: CATSDGLAGAQETQYF; cdr3_nt: TGTGCCACCAGTGACGGACTAGCGGGGGCCCAAGAGACCCAGTACTTC
j_call: TRBJ2-2; d_call: TRBD2; clone_size: NA; v_call: TRBV12-3/TRBV12-4; cdr3_aa: CASSLVWLAGAPGELFF; cdr3_nt: TGTGCCAGCAGTTTAGTGTGGCTAGCGGGAGCCCCCGGGGAGCTGTTTTTT
j_call: TRBJ2-7; d_call: NA; clone_size: few; v_call: TRBV7-9; cdr3_aa: CASSLDAGDTYEQYF; cdr3_nt: TGTGCCAGCAGCTTAGATGCAGGGGACACCTACGAGCAGTACTTC
j_call: TRBJ2-1; d_call: TRBD2; clone_size: NA; v_call: TRBV11-2; cdr3_aa: CASRYSGRASYNEQFF; cdr3_nt: TGTGCCAGCAGATATAGCGGGAGGGCCTCCTACAATGAGCAGTTCTTC
j_call: TRBJ2-7; d_call: NA; clone_size: NA; v_call: TRBV3-1; cdr3_aa: CASSQEAAGRGQYF; cdr3_nt: TGTGCCAGCAGCCAAGAAGCGGCAGGGAGAGGGCAGTACTTC
j_call: TRBJ1-2; d_call: NA; clone_size: NA; v_call: TRBV7-9; cdr3_aa: CASTEIITDFPYGYTF; cdr3_nt: TGTGCCAGCACCGAGATAATAACAGATTTTCCTTATGGCTACACCTTC
j_call: TRBJ2-5; d_call: TRBD1; clone_size: NA; v_call: TRBV10-3; cdr3_aa: CAISRTGKETQYF; cdr3_nt: TGTGCCATCAGCCGGACAGGGAAAGAGACCCAGTACTTC
j_call: TRBJ2-3; d_call: TRBD2; clone_size: NA; v_call: TRBV20-1; cdr3_aa: CSARDGGVTDTQYF; cdr3_nt: TGCAGTGCTAGAGACGGGGGGGTCACAGATACGCAGTATTTT
j_call: TRBJ2-1; d_call: TRBD2; clone_size: NA; v_call: TRBV5-1; cdr3_aa: CASSLEASGSRNNEQFF; cdr3_nt: TGCGCCAGCAGCTTGGAGGCTAGCGGGAGTAGGAACAATGAGCAGTTCTTC
j_call: TRBJ2-3; d_call: NA; clone_size: NA; v_call: TRBV2; cdr3_aa: CASSADSASTDTQYF; cdr3_nt: TGTGCCAGCAGTGCCGACAGCGCTAGCACAGATACGCAGTATTTT
j_call: TRBJ2-3; d_call: TRBD1; clone_size: many; v_call: TRBV5-1; cdr3_aa: CASSGTGNTDTQYF; cdr3_nt: TGCGCCAGCAGCGGGACAGGGAACACAGATACGCAGTATTTT
j_call: TRBJ1-2; d_call: NA; clone_size: NA; v_call: TRBV3-1; cdr3_aa: CASSHTELYGYTF; cdr3_nt: TGTGCCAGCAGCCACACAGAACTATATGGCTACACCTTC
j_call: TRBJ1-1; d_call: NA; clone_size: few; v_call: TRBV7-9; cdr3_aa: CASSSTHPNTEAFF; cdr3_nt: TGTGCCAGCAGCTCGACCCACCCGAACACTGAAGCTTTCTTT
j_call: TRBJ1-1; d_call: NA; clone_size: NA; v_call: TRBV7-9; cdr3_aa: CASSFTGDEAFF; cdr3_nt: TGTGCCAGCAGCTTTACAGGTGATGAAGCTTTCTTT
j_call: TRBJ2-1; d_call: NA; clone_size: many; v_call: TRBV9; cdr3_aa: CASSVSGYNEQFF; cdr3_nt: TGTGCCAGCAGCGTCTCGGGTTACAATGAGCAGTTCTTC